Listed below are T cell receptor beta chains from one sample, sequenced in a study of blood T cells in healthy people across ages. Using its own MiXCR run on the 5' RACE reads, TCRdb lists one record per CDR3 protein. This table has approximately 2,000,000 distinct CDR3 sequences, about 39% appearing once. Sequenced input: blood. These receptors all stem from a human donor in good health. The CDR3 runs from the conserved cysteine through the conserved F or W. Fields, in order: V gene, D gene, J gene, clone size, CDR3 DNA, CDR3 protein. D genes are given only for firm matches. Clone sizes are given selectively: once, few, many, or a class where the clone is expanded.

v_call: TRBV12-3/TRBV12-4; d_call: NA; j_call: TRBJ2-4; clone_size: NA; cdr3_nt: TGTGCCAGCAGTTTGGGGGCAAATCTAGCCAAAAACATTCAGTACTTC; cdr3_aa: CASSLGANLAKNIQYF
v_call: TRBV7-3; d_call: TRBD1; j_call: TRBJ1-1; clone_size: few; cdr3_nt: TGTGCCAGCAGCTTACTCAAGGGGGCGGTCGCTTTCTTT; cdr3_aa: CASSLLKGAVAFF
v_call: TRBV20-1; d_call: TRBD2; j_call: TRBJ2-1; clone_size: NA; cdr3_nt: TGCAGTGCTAGAGATGTGAGCGGGGGGACCGGGTACAATGAGCAGTTCTTC; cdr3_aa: CSARDVSGGTGYNEQFF
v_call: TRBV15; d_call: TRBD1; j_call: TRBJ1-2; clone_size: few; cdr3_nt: TGTGCCACCAGCAGAGATTCACAACTACCGGACAGGGAGGGTGGCTACACCTTC; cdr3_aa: CATSRDSQLPDREGGYTF
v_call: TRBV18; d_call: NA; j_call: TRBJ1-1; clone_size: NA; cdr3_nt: TGTGCCAGCTCACTTGGAGAATTATCGGAAGCTTTCTTT; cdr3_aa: CASSLGELSEAFF
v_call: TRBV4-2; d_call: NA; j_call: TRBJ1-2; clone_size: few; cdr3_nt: TGTGCCAGCAGCCAAGAGAACGGCGGCTACACCTTC; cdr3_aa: CASSQENGGYTF
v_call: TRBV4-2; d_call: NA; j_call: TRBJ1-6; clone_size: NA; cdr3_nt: TGTGCCAGCAGCCAACGAACAGGGTCGAATTCACCCCTCCACTTT; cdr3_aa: CASSQRTGSNSPLHF
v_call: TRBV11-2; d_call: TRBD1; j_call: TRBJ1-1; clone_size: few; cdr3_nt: TGTGCCAGCAGCCCCGGGACAGGGGGAGAGGGTGAAGCTTTCTTT; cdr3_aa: CASSPGTGGEGEAFF
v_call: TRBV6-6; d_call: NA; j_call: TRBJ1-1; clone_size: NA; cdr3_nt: TGTGCCAGCAGTTACACAGTAGAGTACACTGAAGCTTTCTTT; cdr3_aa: CASSYTVEYTEAFF
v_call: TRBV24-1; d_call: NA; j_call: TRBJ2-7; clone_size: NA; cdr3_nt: TGTGCCACCAGTAGGTCCACCTCCTACGAGCAGTACTTC; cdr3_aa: CATSRSTSYEQYF
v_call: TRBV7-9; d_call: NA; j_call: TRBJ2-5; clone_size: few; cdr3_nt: TGTGCCAGCGATTCACAGGGTGAGCAAGAGACCCAGTACTTC; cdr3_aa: CASDSQGEQETQYF
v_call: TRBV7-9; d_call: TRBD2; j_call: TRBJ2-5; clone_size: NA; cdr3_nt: TGTGCCAGCAGCCTCGGACTAGAAGGCCCCCCCCAAGAGACCCAGTACTTC; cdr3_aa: CASSLGLEGPPQETQYF
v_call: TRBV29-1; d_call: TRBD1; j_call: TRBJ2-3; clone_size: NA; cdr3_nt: TGCAGCGTTGTATCACAGGGGGCAGATACGCAGTATTTT; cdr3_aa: CSVVSQGADTQYF